The 32 T cell receptor beta chains listed next were all sequenced from one sample in a study of CD8 T cells in ankylosing spondylitis. Using its own MiXCR run on the 5' RACE reads, TCRdb lists one record per CDR3 protein. The sample contains roughly 470,000 distinct CDR3 sequences, roughly a quarter of which appear only once. The antigens for these receptors are not known. Study-wide findings and caveats: In ankylosing spondylitis blood, a motif of seven or eight highly homologous TCR beta variants appeared characteristic.

Source material: blood, either unsorted or a sorted T cell fraction (not recorded which). The source is a male donor with ankylosing spondylitis.

This clonotype showed up just a few times. The V gene is TRBV24-1, the J gene TRBJ2-2, with D unclear. There are 14 residues in the CDR3. Trimming took off 1 base at V and 2 bases at J, with 4 bases between the two ends. CDR1 and CDR2 (germline): KGHDR, SFDVKD. This chain's CDR3 is CATSDFTNTGELFF. The CDR3 nucleotides are TGTGCCACCAGTGATTTTACAAACACCGGGGAGCTGTTTTTT.

The table lists this clonotype with many counts. The CDR3 is CATTIRANQPQHF. CDR3 sequence (DNA): TGTGCCACAACAATCAGGGCCAATCAGCCCCAGCATTTT. The chain employs TRBV28 and TRBJ1-5, with TRBD1 as a possible D gene (5 bases). V lost 10 bases and J 3 bases, leaving 13 bases between the germline ends. Germline CDR1 MDHEN, CDR2 SYDVKM. The CDR3 is 13 amino acids.

This clonotype was seen a handful of times. The V call is TRBV27, the J call TRBJ2-3, with no clear D. Trimming stripped 0 bases from V and 6 bases from J, with 4 bases between. From germline, CDR1 is MNHEY and CDR2 SMNVEV (reference sequence). The CDR3 extends over 12 amino acids. DNA for the CDR3: TGTGCCAGCAGTTTATCGAAGGATACGCAGTATTTT. Translating it yields CASSLSKDTQYF.

This clonotype was seen a few times. V and J are TRBV5-1 and TRBJ1-2, with D uncertain. V dropped 3 bases and J dropped 8 bases, with 14 bases sitting between them. This CDR3 has 13 amino acids. Looked up from germline, CDR1 is SGHRS and CDR2 is YFSETQ. The CDR3: CASSYRTSLGYTF. The CDR3 nucleotides are TGCGCCAGCAGCTATCGGACCAGTCTGGGCTACACCTTC.

The CDR3 loop reads CASSPGAGAAYNEQFF. DNA of the CDR3: TGCGCCAGCAGCCCCGGAGCGGGAGCAGCCTACAATGAGCAGTTCTTC. The rearrangement uses TRBV5-1 and TRBJ2-1; 8 positions agree with TRBD2. The length of the CDR3 is 16 residues. Trimming at V came to 4 bases and at J to 2 bases, leaving 8 bases not matched to a gene. The germline CDR1 and CDR2 sequences are SGHRS and YFSETQ.

The V gene is TRBV29-1, the J gene TRBJ2-5; no reliable D call. Deletions cut 1 base from V and 5 bases from J, with 17 bases between. Germline loops: CDR1 SQVTM, CDR2 ANQGSEA. The CDR3 sequence is 15 residues long. CDR3 loop: CSVEVRTKKEETQYF. The CDR3 DNA reads as TGCAGCGTTGAAGTGCGTACAAAAAAGGAGGAGACCCAGTACTTC. The full variable domain, its missing parts supplied by reference TRBV29-1 and TRBJ2-5, is SAVISQKPSRDICQRGTSLTIQCQVDSQVTMMFWYRQQPGQSLTLIATANQGSEATYESGFVIDKFPISRPNLTFSTLTVSNMSPEDSSIYLCSVEVRTKKEETQYFGPGTRLLVL.

This CDR3 is CASSLVVRATGELFF. Written as DNA, the CDR3 is TGTGCCAGCAGCTTAGTTGTCAGGGCCACCGGGGAGCTGTTTTTT. The chain couples TRBV7-6 to TRBJ2-2, with a tentative D call TRBD1 (5 bases). CDR1 is SGHVS, CDR2 FNYEAQ, per germline. The CDR3 runs to 15 residues. V was pared by 1 base and J by 4 bases, with 10 bases between. Supplemented by reference TRBV7-6 and TRBJ2-2, the full variable domain reads GAGVSQSPRYKVTKRGQDVALRCDPISGHVSLYWYRQALGQGPEFLTYFNYEAQQDKSGLPNDRFSAERPEGSISTLTIQRTEQRDSAMYRCASSLVVRATGELFFGEGSRLTVL.

This clonotype was recorded once. The rearrangement links TRBV2 to TRBJ2-1, with 9 nucleotides matching TRBD2. CDR3 length equals 16 residues. Germline V gives CDR1 SNHLY, CDR2 FYNNEI. After removal of 6 bases from V and 8 bases from J, the junction contained 14 bases not matched to a gene. CDR3 bases: TGTGCCAGCAGGGCCCGGGCGGGAGGGCCTCGGGATGAGCAGTTCTTC. This translates into CASRARAGGPRDEQFF.

Only a few counts were recorded for this clonotype. The chain employs TRBV6-1 and TRBJ2-7; 14 bases align to TRBD2. CDR1 is MNHNS, CDR2 SASEGT, per germline. This CDR3 has 16 amino acids. V dropped 5 bases and J dropped 4; count of bases not matched to a gene: 7. This CDR3 is CASSTLGLAGAYEQYV. CDR3 sequence (DNA): TGTGCCAGCAGTACCTTGGGACTAGCGGGAGCTTACGAGCAGTACGTC.

The rearrangement uses TRBV20-1 and TRBJ1-1; 7 nucleotides line up with TRBD1. The CDR3 has 14 residues. Trimming cost V 0 bases and J 1 base; bases outside gene matches: 2. Germline-derived CDR1 and CDR2 are DFQATT and SNEGSKA (reference sequence). The CDR3 loop is CSARDRGWNTEAFF. DNA for the CDR3: TGCAGTGCTAGAGACAGGGGGTGGAACACTGAAGCTTTCTTT.

CDR3 region: CAISGGTSGSQETQYF. CDR3 sequence (DNA): TGTGCCATCAGCGGGGGGACTAGCGGGAGCCAAGAGACCCAGTACTTC. V gene TRBV10-3 combines with J gene TRBJ2-5; the match to TRBD2 covers 14 bases. CDR1 and CDR2 (germline): ENHRY, SYGVKD. V trimming: 6 bases; J trimming: 1 base; junction bases outside the gene matches: 4. There are 16 residues in the CDR3.

This chain uses TRBV7-9 with TRBJ1-1; 10 nucleotides line up with TRBD1. The CDR3 totals 15 residues. Per the germline V gene, CDR1 is SEHNR and CDR2 is FQNEAQ (reference sequence). The trim removed 5 bases at V and 4 bases at J, leaving 7 bases unmatched. The CDR3 is CASSMGQGSPTEAFF. The DNA for the CDR3 is TGTGCCAGCAGCATGGGACAGGGGTCGCCCACTGAAGCTTTCTTT.

The chain has TRBV10-3 and TRBJ1-2; 8 nucleotides agree with TRBD1. Trimming at V came to 7 bases and at J to 3 bases, leaving 7 bases not matched to a gene. The CDR3 sequence is 14 residues long. Germline V gene sequence: CDR1 ENHRY, CDR2 SYGVKD. This chain's CDR3 is CAITQKTGDYGYTF. CDR3 DNA: TGTGCCATCACCCAAAAGACAGGGGACTATGGCTACACCTTC.

The CDR3 DNA sequence: TGTGCCAGTAGTCCAGGACAGGGTCCCAGCGATGGCTACACCTTC. Amino acids: CASSPGQGPSDGYTF. The chain couples TRBV19 to TRBJ1-2, with TRBD1 matching over 8 bases. The CDR3 length is 15 residues. The ends lost 5 bases at V and 6 bases at J; junction bases unmatched: 11. In germline, CDR1 is LNHDA, CDR2 SQIVND (reference sequence).

The J gene is TRBJ1-2, the V gene TRBV24-1; D is undetermined. Trimming pared 2 bases from V and 3 bases from J, leaving 9 bases between. The CDR3 loop spans 14 amino acids. The germline gives CDR1 KGHDR, CDR2 SFDVKD. The CDR3 here is CATSDSSDDYGYTF. The CDR3 coding sequence is TGTGCCACCAGTGATTCCTCCGACGACTATGGCTACACCTTC.

In this sample, this clonotype turned up a few times. CDR3 residues: CATSDSRATYGYTF. CDR3 DNA: TGTGCCACCAGTGATTCCAGGGCGACCTATGGCTACACCTTC. The V gene is TRBV24-1, the J gene TRBJ1-2, with a possible D match to TRBD1 (5 bases). The germline V gene has CDR1 KGHDR and CDR2 SFDVKD. V gave up 2 bases and J gave up 4 bases, with 10 bases separating them. The CDR3 is made up of 14 amino acids.

This clonotype turned up a few times. This chain connects TRBV10-3 to TRBJ2-5, with D unclear. Per germline, CDR1 ENHRY and CDR2 SYGVKD. V lost 7 bases and J 4 bases, leaving 13 bases between the germline ends. The CDR3 sequence is 13 residues long. The CDR3, as DNA: TGTGCCATCACCCCCGGAGTGTCAGAGACCCAGTACTTC. It translates to CAITPGVSETQYF.

This rearrangement joins TRBV7-6 to TRBJ1-5; D is uncertain. With 5 bases removed from V and 3 bases from J, the gap between germline ends came to 8 bases. Germline V gene data show CDR1 as SGHVS and CDR2 as FNYEAQ. This CDR3 contains 13 residues. CDR3 region: CASSADINQPQHF. The DNA of the CDR3 is TGTGCCAGCAGCGCAGACATCAATCAGCCCCAGCATTTT.

The chain couples TRBV7-6 to TRBJ2-1; D tentatively fits TRBD1 or TRBD2 (6 bases each). The germline gives CDR1 SGHVS, CDR2 FNYEAQ. V gave up 5 bases and J gave up 8 bases, with 19 bases separating them. The CDR3 has 15 amino acids. The CDR3 protein is CASSAKGGRAYEQFF. Here the CDR3 DNA reads TGTGCCAGCAGCGCTAAGGGGGGCAGGGCGTATGAGCAGTTCTTC.

This clonotype was seen a handful of times. The chain combines TRBV5-1 with TRBJ1-5; D call uncertain. The V end was cut by 2 bases, the J end by 6 bases, with 12 bases between. The CDR3 totals 14 residues. Germline CDR1 and CDR2: SGHRS and YFSETQ. CDR3 bases: TGCGCCAGCAGCTTAGGCCCCTCGGGTCAGCCCCAGCATTTT. Translated: CASSLGPSGQPQHF.

This chain joins TRBV19 and TRBJ2-5; TRBD1 might be the D (6 bases). Germline V gene data show CDR1 as LNHDA and CDR2 as SQIVND (reference sequence). V was pared by 3 bases and J by 5 bases, with 10 bases between. This CDR3 has 13 amino acids. The CDR3 nucleotides are TGTGCCAGTAGTATCCCCCAGGGGGAGACCCAGTACTTC. This codes for CASSIPQGETQYF.

The chain uses TRBV2 and TRBJ2-7; 8 positions agree with TRBD1. The germline CDR1 and CDR2 sequences are SNHLY and FYNNEI. J was trimmed by 2 bases and V by 6 bases; bases with no gene match: 3. The CDR3 loop spans 13 amino acids. The CDR3 region is CASRNRGAYEQYF. In DNA, the CDR3 is TGTGCCAGCAGGAACAGGGGGGCCTACGAGCAGTACTTC.

This clonotype has ten or more counts. CDR3 sequence reads: CASRFTWGAQYF. In DNA, the CDR3 is TGTGCCAGCAGATTCACTTGGGGTGCGCAGTATTTT. J is TRBJ2-3 and V is TRBV11-2; D is unclear. The V and J ends lost 6 bases and 10 bases respectively, with 14 bases between them. Germline V CDR1 and CDR2: SGHAT, FQNNGV. The CDR3 consists of 12 residues.

This clonotype was counted ten times or more. The chain has TRBV4-2 and TRBJ2-1; 13 positions match TRBD2. This CDR3 has 16 residues. Germline CDR1 LGHNA, CDR2 YNFKEQ. J was trimmed by 8 bases and V by 4 bases; bases with no gene match: 8. The CDR3 sequence: CASSRRTSGRRDEQFF. The CDR3 DNA sequence: TGTGCCAGCAGCCGCCGGACTAGCGGGAGAAGAGATGAGCAGTTCTTC.

V and J are TRBV7-9 and TRBJ2-1; 8 nucleotides line up with TRBD2. The CDR3 is 16 residues long. V dropped 7 bases and J dropped 3; count of bases not matched to a gene: 11. Looked up from germline, CDR1 is SEHNR and CDR2 is FQNEAQ (reference sequence). This chain's CDR3 is CASTSPGLAGYNEQFF. The CDR3 DNA reads TGTGCCAGCACTTCCCCCGGCCTAGCGGGCTACAATGAGCAGTTCTTC.

This chain connects TRBV29-1 to TRBJ2-3; D gene unclear. CDR1 is SQVTM, CDR2 ANQGSEA, per germline. V was pared by 7 bases and J by 2 bases, with 13 bases between. The CDR3 extends over 13 amino acids. CDR3 sequence: CSGSDSTTDTQYF. CDR3 DNA sequence: TGCAGCGGGTCGGATTCCACCACAGATACGCAGTATTTT.

This clonotype was observed at least ten times. CDR3 loop: CASSRVGELFF. CDR3 nucleotides: TGTGCCAGCAGCCGGGTGGGGGAGCTGTTTTTT. The J gene is TRBJ2-2, the V gene TRBV12-3 or TRBV12-4; D is ambiguous. The CDR3 totals 11 residues. V lost 6 bases to trimming and J lost 8 bases, with 7 bases between them.

This clonotype has more than one count but fewer than ten. The gene calls are TRBV10-3 and TRBJ1-1; 7 bases align to TRBD1. CDR3 size: 14 residues. Germline V gives CDR1 ENHRY, CDR2 SYGVKD. The J segment lost 3 bases and the V segment lost 6 bases, leaving 7 bases of the junction unmatched. The CDR3 DNA reads TGTGCCATCAGACCCGGGACAGACCACACTGAAGCTTTCTTT. Protein: CAIRPGTDHTEAFF.

The chain carries TRBV18 and TRBJ2-7, with a weak D call TRBD2 (7 bases). CDR3 length equals 15 residues. Trimming took off 3 bases at V and 2 bases at J, with 14 bases between the two ends. Germline V CDR1 and CDR2: KGHSH, LQKENI. For the CDR3, the DNA is TGTGCCAGCTCACCGGGCAGGGGAGGGACCTACGAGCAGTACTTC. It yields the protein CASSPGRGGTYEQYF.

The CDR3 DNA reads TGCAGTGCTAGTTCTGGGGTGGAGACCCAGTACTTC. It codes for CSASSGVETQYF. The chain links TRBV20-1 to TRBJ2-5, with unresolved D. V was clipped by 3 bases and J by 5 bases, with 10 bases between them. The CDR3 runs 12 residues. Germline V gives CDR1 DFQATT, CDR2 SNEGSKA (reference sequence).

This clonotype was found a few times. The chain is built from TRBV6-1 and TRBJ1-2; no definite D call. This CDR3 spans 14 amino acids. Trimming removed 3 bases from V and 0 bases from J, with 8 bases in between. CDR1 MNHNS and CDR2 SASEGT come from the germline V gene. The DNA for the CDR3 is TGTGCCAGCAGTGAGCACCTAGCTAACTATGGCTACACCTTC. This gives the protein CASSEHLANYGYTF.

This clonotype was seen only a few times. The chain carries TRBV7-9 and TRBJ1-4, with 9 bases fitting TRBD1. The length of the CDR3 is 15 residues. Germline trimming cut 5 bases from V and 7 bases from J; bases unmatched to any gene: 8. Germline V gene data show CDR1 as SEHNR and CDR2 as FQNEAQ (reference sequence). This chain's CDR3 is CASSPWDRDFEKLFF. The CDR3 DNA sequence: TGTGCCAGCAGCCCTTGGGACAGGGACTTTGAAAAACTGTTTTTT.